This T cell receptor beta chain was profiled in a study of blood T cell repertoires in COVID-19. The wider study: The study drew acute and convalescent COVID-19 samples from the United States, Italy and Spain. T cells, B-cell-depleted T cells, or PBMCs provided the cDNA or gDNA that served as material.

Original handling: Reference gene primer amplification gave nucleated cell count estimates. The method was immunoSEQ multiplex PCR; TCRdb's version includes in-frame clones alone and lacks a portion of them. V and J calls and clone size come straight from that table; D and trimming were deduced from the DNA. The sample yields under 300,000 clones, roughly nine tenths seen once. Trimming took off 5 bases at V and 5 bases at J, with 22 bases between the two ends. The CDR3 totals 17 residues. The germline V gene has CDR1 LNHDA and CDR2 SQIVND (reference sequence). This receptor was identified in a woman in her forties who had recovered from COVID-19. The rearrangement links TRBV19 to TRBJ2-1, with D perhaps matching TRBD2 (7 bases). Input material: peripheral blood. The CDR3 DNA reads as TGTGCCAGTAGTGGCCGAGTTGGCGGGGGCATTAACAATGAGCAGTTCTTC. Protein: CASSGRVGGGINNEQFF.